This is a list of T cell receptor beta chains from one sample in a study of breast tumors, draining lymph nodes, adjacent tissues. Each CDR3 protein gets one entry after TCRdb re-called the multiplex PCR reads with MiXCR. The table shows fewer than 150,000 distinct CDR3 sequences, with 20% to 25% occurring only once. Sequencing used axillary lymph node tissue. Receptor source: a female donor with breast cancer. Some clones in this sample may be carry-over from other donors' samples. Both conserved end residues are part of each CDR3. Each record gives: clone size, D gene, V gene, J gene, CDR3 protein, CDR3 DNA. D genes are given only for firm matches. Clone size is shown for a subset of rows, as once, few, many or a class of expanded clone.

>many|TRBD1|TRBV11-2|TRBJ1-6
CASSPQPTGGYSPLHF
TGTGCCAGCAGCCCCCAACCCACAGGGGGTTATTCACCCCTCCACTTT
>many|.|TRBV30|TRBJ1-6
CAWSGTAYNSPLHF
TGTGCCTGGAGTGGGACAGCCTATAATTCACCCCTCCACTTT
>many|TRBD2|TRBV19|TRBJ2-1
CASSPAGGPRNEQFF
TGTGCCAGTAGTCCAGCGGGAGGGCCCCGCAATGAGCAGTTCTTC
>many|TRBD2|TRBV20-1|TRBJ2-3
CSVQTSGRNPQYF
TGCAGTGTTCAAACTAGCGGTCGTAATCCGCAGTATTTT
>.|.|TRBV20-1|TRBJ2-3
CSVRVPPPRGDTQYF
TGCAGTGTCAGAGTCCCTCCCCCTAGGGGAGATACGCAGTATTTT
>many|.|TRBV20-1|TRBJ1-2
CSAQAQTGYTF
TGCAGTGCGCAAGCCCAGACTGGCTACACCTTC
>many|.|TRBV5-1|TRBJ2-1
CASSAASFNEQFF
TGCGCCAGCAGCGCTGCTAGCTTCAATGAGCAGTTCTTC
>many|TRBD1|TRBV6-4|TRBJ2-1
CASSDSAQGGDEQFF
TGTGCCAGCAGTGACTCGGCACAGGGGGGCGATGAGCAGTTCTTC
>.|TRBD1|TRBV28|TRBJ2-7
CASSYTGQWNSYEQYF
TGTGCCAGCAGTTATACGGGACAGTGGAACTCCTACGAGCAGTACTTC
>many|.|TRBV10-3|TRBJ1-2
CAISLDGNYGYTF
TGTGCCATCAGTTTGGACGGTAACTATGGCTACACCTTC
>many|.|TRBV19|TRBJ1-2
CASSMFAGSEGYTF
TGTGCCAGTAGTATGTTTGCGGGGTCCGAGGGCTACACCTTC
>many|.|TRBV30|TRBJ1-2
CAWDLRNYGYTF
TGTGCCTGGGACCTCCGGAACTATGGCTACACCTTC
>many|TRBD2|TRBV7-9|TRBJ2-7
CASSLTGLAHYEQYF
TGTGCCAGCAGCCTAACAGGACTAGCCCACTACGAGCAGTACTTC
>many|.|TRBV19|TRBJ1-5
CASKTGDQPQHF
TGTGCCAGTAAAACAGGAGATCAGCCCCAGCATTTT
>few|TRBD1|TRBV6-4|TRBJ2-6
CASKATGSGANVLTF
TGTGCCAGCAAGGCGACAGGGTCTGGGGCCAACGTCCTGACTTTC
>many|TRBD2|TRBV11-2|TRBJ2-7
CASSAFLRLAGPNEQYF
TGTGCCAGCAGCGCCTTTTTAAGGCTAGCGGGACCCAACGAGCAGTACTTC
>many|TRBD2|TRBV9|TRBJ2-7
CASSVGAGAGYEQYF
TGTGCCAGCAGCGTCGGGGCGGGAGCGGGCTACGAGCAGTACTTC
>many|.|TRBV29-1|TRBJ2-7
CSAGGTAYEQYF
TGCAGCGCTGGGGGGACGGCCTACGAGCAGTACTTC
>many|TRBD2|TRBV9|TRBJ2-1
CASSPGTSGSYNEQFF
TGTGCCAGCAGCCCTGGGACTAGCGGGAGTTACAATGAGCAGTTCTTC
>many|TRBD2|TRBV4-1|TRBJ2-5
CASSQVGGGAGGRETQYF
TGCGCCAGCAGCCAAGTAGGCGGCGGAGCGGGAGGGCGGGAGACCCAGTACTTC
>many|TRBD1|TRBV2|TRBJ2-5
CASSDHRGSEETQYF
TGTGCCAGCAGTGACCACAGGGGTTCAGAAGAGACCCAGTACTTC
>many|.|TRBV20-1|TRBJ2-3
CSASSRVNGDTQYF
TGCAGTGCTAGTTCCAGGGTCAACGGGGATACGCAGTATTTT
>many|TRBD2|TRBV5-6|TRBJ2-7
CASSLELAGDEQYF
TGTGCCAGCAGCTTGGAACTAGCGGGAGACGAGCAGTACTTC
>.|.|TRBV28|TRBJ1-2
CASTQHYGYTF
TGTGCCAGCACCCAACACTATGGCTACACCTTC
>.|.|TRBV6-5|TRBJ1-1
CASSLGRGTEAFF
TGTGCCAGCAGTTTGGGCAGGGGTACTGAAGCTTTCTTT
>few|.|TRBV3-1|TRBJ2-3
CASSPTGRAQYF
TGTGCCAGCAGCCCCACAGGGAGGGCTCAGTATTTT
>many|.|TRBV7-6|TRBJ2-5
CASSLDSAGEVGTQYF
TGTGCCAGCAGCTTAGATTCGGCAGGGGAGGTTGGGACCCAGTACTTC
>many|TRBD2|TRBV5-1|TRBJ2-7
CASSLRSGRIYEQYF
TGCGCCAGCAGCTTGAGGAGCGGGAGAATCTACGAGCAGTACTTC
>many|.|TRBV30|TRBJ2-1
CAWKGYNEQFF
TGTGCCTGGAAGGGTTACAATGAGCAGTTCTTC
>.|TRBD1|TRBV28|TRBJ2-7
CASSPQKTRTGDETYEQYF
TGTGCCAGCAGTCCCCAAAAAACACGGACAGGGGACGAGACCTACGAGCAGTACTTC
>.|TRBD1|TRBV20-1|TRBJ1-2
CSARPRGHGYTF
TGCAGTGCTCGCCCCAGGGGGCATGGCTACACCTTC
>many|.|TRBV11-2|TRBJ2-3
CASGLLGTDTQYF
TGTGCCAGCGGACTCCTGGGCACAGATACGCAGTATTTT
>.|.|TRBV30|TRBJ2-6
CAWSRQVSSGANVLTF
TGTGCCTGGAGTCGACAGGTTTCTTCTGGGGCCAACGTCCTGACTTTC
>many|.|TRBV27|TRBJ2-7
CASSEGSSYEQYF
TGTGCCAGTTCCGAGGGTAGCTCCTACGAGCAGTACTTC
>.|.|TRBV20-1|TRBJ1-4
CSARDPISIGLADGKLFF
TGCAGTGCTAGAGATCCAATCTCCATAGGGCTTGCTGATGGAAAACTGTTTTTT
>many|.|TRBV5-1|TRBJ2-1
CASSSIPGTYNEQFF
TGCGCCAGCAGCTCAATCCCCGGGACATACAATGAGCAGTTCTTC
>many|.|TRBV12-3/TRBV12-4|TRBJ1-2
CASSSLSSRAFSNTF
TGTGCCAGCAGTTCCCTTTCTAGTCGCGCCTTTTCGAACACCTTC
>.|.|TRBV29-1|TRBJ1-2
CSVDLPNGYTF
TGCAGCGTTGACCTTCCCAATGGCTACACCTTC
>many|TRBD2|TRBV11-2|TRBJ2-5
CASSLQGASGGQETQYF
TGTGCCAGCAGCTTACAGGGCGCTAGCGGGGGCCAAGAGACCCAGTACTTC
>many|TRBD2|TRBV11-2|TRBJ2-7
CASSISGNSYEQYF
TGTGCCAGCAGCATTAGCGGGAACTCCTACGAGCAGTACTTC
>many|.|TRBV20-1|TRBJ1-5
CSATAGRVNQPQHF
TGCAGTGCTACTGCGGGGCGGGTAAATCAGCCCCAGCATTTT
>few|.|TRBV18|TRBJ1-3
CASSPTTDSGNTIYF
TGTGCCAGCTCACCAACGACAGACTCTGGAAACACCATATATTTT
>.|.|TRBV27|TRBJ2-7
CVAGNYEQYF
TGTGTGGCGGGGAATTACGAGCAGTACTTC
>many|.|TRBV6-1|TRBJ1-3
CASSERGAGNTIYF
TGTGCCAGCAGTGAGCGGGGGGCTGGAAACACCATATATTTT
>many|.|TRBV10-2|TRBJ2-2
CASSDPTPLKGTGELFF
TGCGCCAGCAGTGATCCCACCCCCCTCAAAGGCACCGGGGAGCTGTTTTTT
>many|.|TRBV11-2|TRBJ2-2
CASSKASGSAGELFF
TGTGCCAGCAGCAAGGCCTCAGGGAGTGCCGGGGAGCTGTTTTTT
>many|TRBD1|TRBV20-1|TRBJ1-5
CSAGRTGESNQPQHF
TGCAGTGCTGGGAGGACAGGGGAGAGCAATCAGCCCCAGCATTTT
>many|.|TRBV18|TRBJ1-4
CASSPTPESTNEKLFF
TGTGCCAGCTCACCAACCCCAGAATCAACTAATGAAAAACTGTTTTTT
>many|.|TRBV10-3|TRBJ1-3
CAISEIAGTSGNTIYF
TGTGCCATCAGTGAGATCGCAGGGACCTCTGGAAACACCATATATTTT
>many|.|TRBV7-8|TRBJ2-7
CASSLALKEQYF
TGTGCCAGCAGCTTAGCGCTGAAGGAGCAGTACTTC
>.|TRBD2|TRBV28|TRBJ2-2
CASSGQREIGELFF
TGTGCCAGCAGTGGCCAGCGGGAGATCGGGGAGCTGTTTTTT
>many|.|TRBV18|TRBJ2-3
CASSPSGLSDTQYF
TGTGCCAGCTCACCTTCCGGACTTTCAGATACGCAGTATTTT
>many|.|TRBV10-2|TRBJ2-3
CASSEGGPLGADTQYF
TGCGCCAGCAGTGAGGGGGGGCCTCTCGGGGCAGATACGCAGTATTTT
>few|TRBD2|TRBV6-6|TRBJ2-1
CASAGTSRRAGEQFF
TGTGCCAGCGCCGGGACTAGCAGGAGGGCAGGTGAGCAGTTCTTC
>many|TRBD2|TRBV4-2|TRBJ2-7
CASSQDPTAGESSYEQYF
TGTGCCAGCAGCCAAGACCCTACAGCGGGAGAGTCGTCCTACGAGCAGTACTTC